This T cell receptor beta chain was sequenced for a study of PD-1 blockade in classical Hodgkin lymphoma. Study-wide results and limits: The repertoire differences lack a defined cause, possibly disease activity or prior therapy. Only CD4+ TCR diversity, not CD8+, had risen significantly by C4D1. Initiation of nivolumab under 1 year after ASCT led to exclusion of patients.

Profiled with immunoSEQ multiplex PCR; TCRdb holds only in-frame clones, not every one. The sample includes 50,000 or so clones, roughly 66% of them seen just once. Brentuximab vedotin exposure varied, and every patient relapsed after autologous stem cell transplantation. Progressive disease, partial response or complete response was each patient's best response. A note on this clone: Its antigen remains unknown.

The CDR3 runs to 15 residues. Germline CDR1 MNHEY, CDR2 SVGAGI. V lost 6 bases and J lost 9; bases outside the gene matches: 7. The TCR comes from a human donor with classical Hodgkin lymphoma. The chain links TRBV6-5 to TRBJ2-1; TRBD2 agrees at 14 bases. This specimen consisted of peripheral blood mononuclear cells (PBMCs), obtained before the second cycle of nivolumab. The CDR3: CASRHRTSGRSEQFF. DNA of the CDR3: TGTGCCAGCAGACATCGGACTAGCGGGAGGAGTGAGCAGTTCTTC.